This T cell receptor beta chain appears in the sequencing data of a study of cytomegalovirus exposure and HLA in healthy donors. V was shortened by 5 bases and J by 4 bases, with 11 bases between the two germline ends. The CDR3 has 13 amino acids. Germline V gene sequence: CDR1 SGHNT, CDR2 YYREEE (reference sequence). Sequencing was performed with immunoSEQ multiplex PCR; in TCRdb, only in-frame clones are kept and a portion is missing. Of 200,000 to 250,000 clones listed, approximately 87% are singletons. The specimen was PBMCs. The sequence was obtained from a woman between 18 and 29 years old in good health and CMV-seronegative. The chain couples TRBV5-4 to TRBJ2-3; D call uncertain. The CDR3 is CASSYGRADTQYF. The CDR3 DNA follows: TGTGCCAGCAGTTACGGTAGAGCAGATACGCAGTATTTT.